The rows below give T cell receptor beta chains drawn from one sample of a study of regulatory T cells in long-lasting Graves disease. TCRdb processed the multiplex PCR reads anew with MiXCR; each CDR3 protein has one entry. The top ten clones hold less than 15% of a sample with roughly 450,000 distinct CDR3 sequences, about 20% of them seen once. The sequencing used peripheral blood mononuclear cells (PBMCs), collected when the disease was refractory, from a patient treated with antithyroid drugs. Receptors originate from a female donor with Graves disease. CDR3s leave out the opening cysteine and the closing phenylalanine or tryptophan.

>12|TRBV28|TRBJ1-6
ASSLPGAISPLH
>11|TRBV20-1|TRBJ1-1
SARDSPYTEAF
>13|TRBV7-2|TRBJ1-3
ASSRRTGRGNTIY
>9|TRBV11-3|TRBJ2-7
ASSFDHEQY
>11|TRBV7-3|.
ASSLFVGDRQF
>11|TRBV12-3/TRBV12-4|TRBJ2-7
ASSSYGPYEQY
>12|TRBV6-2/TRBV6-3|TRBJ1-6
ASSYGGANSPLH
>15|TRBV14|TRBJ1-2
ASSPLLGLKANYGYT
>17|TRBV20-1|TRBJ1-5
SARDLERRGGSGNQPQH
>11|TRBV28|TRBJ2-2
ASRRAVTGELF
>14|TRBV7-2|TRBJ1-6
ASSLAGRRWNSPLH
>12|TRBV19|TRBJ1-1
ASSLDHKNTEAF
>13|TRBV3-1|TRBJ2-7
ASSKGWATLYEQY
>12|TRBV12-3/TRBV12-4|TRBJ1-1
ASSFTTGFTEAF
>13|TRBV19|TRBJ1-4
ASGTGVATNEKLF
>12|TRBV3-1|TRBJ2-5
ASSQAGLLETQY
>12|TRBV28|TRBJ1-6
ASSFSGQARVGH
>11|TRBV6-5|TRBJ1-1
ASSYGTATEAF
>14|TRBV28|TRBJ2-2
ASSLWGGAVTGELF
>10|TRBV11-2|TRBJ1-2
ASSDPTDGYT
>13|TRBV5-5|TRBJ1-5
ASSSGRLLNQPQH
>13|TRBV11-2|TRBJ2-2
ASSFVGPDTGELF
>13|TRBV2|TRBJ1-1
ASSEGSEGNTEAF
>9|TRBV28|TRBJ2-3
ASSRQDTQY
>15|TRBV6-2/TRBV6-3|TRBJ1-1
ASSYAVVGQGNAEAF
>13|TRBV7-2|TRBJ2-2
ASSLDPLTPGELF
>11|TRBV12-3/TRBV12-4|TRBJ1-1
ASTLDTNTEAF
>15|TRBV6-5|TRBJ2-7
ASSSPRTGLHPYEQY
>12|TRBV19|TRBJ1-5
ASNPRGGYQPQH
>14|TRBV7-2|TRBJ2-5
ASSLGLAGYQETQY
>16|TRBV24-1|TRBJ1-4
VPPSVGQGRGGGEKLF
>16|TRBV28|TRBJ2-7
ASSPPGQSLPGTYEQY
>12|TRBV5-1|TRBJ2-2
ASRTFRNTGELF
>10|TRBV12-5|TRBJ1-4
ASENGDEKLF
>14|TRBV14|TRBJ1-6
ASSQAQGIGNSPLH
>13|TRBV15|TRBJ2-5
ATSRDRRQQETQY
>13|TRBV11-3|TRBJ2-7
ASSSSGTNSYEQY
>12|TRBV9|TRBJ1-5
ASSFQGAGDIQH
>13|TRBV28|TRBJ2-7
ASSLLDQGAYEQY
>11|TRBV7-2|TRBJ2-7
ASSLGAGAVQY
>12|TRBV11-2|TRBJ2-5
ASSRDRSQETQY